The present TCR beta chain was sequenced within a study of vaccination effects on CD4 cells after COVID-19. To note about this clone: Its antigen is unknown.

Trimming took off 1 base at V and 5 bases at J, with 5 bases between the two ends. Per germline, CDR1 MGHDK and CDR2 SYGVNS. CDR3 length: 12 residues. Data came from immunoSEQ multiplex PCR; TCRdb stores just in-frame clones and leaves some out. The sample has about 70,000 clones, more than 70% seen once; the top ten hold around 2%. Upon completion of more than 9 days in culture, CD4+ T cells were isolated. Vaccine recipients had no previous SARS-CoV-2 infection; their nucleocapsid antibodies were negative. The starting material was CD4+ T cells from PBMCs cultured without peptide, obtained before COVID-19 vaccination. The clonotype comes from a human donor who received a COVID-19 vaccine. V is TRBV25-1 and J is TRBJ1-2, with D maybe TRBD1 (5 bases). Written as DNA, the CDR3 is TGTGCCAGCAGTGAATCAGGGTATGGCTACACCTTC. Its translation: CASSESGYGYTF.